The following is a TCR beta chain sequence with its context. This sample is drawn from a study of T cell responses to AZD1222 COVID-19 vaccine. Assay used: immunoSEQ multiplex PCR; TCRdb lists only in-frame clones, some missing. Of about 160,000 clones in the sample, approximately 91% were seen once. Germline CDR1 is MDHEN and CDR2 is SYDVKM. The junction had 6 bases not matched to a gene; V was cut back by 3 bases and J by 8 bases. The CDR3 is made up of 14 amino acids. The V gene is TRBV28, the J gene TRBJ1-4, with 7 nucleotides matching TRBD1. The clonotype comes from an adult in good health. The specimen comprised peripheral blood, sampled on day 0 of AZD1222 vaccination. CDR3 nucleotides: TGTGCCAGCAGTTTTGAGGGCAGGGGGGAAAAACTGTTTTTT. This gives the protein CASSFEGRGEKLFF.